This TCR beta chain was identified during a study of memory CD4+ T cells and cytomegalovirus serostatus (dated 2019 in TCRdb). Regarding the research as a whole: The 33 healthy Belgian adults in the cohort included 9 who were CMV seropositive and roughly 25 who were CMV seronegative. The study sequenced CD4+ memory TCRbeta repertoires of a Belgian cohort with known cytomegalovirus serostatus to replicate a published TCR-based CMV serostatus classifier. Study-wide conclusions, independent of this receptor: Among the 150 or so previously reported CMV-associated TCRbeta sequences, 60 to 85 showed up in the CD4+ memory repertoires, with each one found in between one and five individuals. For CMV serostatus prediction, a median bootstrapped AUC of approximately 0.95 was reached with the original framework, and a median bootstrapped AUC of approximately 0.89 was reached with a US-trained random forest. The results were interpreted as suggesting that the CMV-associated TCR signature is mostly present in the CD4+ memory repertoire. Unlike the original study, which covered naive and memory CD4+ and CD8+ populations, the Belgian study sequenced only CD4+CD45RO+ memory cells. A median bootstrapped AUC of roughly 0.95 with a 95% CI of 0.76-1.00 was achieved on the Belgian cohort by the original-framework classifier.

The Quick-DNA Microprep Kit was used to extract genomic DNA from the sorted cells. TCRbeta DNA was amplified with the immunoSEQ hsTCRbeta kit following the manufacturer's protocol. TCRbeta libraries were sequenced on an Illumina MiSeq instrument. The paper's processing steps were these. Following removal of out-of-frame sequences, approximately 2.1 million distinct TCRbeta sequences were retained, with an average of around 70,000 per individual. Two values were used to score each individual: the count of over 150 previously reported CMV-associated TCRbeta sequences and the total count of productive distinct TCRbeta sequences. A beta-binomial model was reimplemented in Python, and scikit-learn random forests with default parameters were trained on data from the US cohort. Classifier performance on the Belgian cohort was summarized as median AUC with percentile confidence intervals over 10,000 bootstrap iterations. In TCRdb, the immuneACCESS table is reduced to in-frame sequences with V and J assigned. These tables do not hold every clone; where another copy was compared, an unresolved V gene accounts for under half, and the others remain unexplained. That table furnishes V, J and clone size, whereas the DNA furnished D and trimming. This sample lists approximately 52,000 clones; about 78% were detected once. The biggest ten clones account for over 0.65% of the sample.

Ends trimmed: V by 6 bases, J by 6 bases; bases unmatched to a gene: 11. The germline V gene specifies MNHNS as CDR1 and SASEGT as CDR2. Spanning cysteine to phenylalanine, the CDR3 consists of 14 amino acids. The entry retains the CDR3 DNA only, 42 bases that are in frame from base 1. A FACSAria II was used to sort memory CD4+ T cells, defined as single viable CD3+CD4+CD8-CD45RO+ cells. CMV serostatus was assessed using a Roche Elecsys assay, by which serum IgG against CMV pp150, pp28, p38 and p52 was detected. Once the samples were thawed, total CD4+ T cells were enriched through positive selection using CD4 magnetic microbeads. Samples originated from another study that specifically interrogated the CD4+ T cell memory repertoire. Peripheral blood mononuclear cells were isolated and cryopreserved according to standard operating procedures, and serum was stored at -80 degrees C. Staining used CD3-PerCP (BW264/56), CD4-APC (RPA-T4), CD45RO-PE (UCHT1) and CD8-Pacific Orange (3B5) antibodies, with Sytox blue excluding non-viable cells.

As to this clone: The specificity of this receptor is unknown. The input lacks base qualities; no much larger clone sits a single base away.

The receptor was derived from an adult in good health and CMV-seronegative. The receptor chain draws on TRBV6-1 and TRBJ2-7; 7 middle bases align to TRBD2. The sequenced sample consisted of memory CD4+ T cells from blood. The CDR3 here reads CASSGGTETSEQYF. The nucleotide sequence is TGTGCCAGCAGCGGGGGGACGGAGACCTCCGAGCAGTACTTC.